The rows below give T cell receptor beta chains drawn from one sample of a study of blood T cells in healthy people across ages. TCRdb re-derived calls from the 5' RACE reads in MiXCR, one entry per CDR3 protein. The data hold 1.5 million to 2 million distinct CDR3 sequences, with about 28% observed a single time. What was sequenced was blood. Receptors were obtained from a woman in her twenties or thirties in good health. Each CDR3 is given with its conserved first and last residue. A D gene is named only where the DNA matches it firmly. The size of a clone is reported for some rows only, either as once, few or many, or as a class for expanded clones.

clone size	D gene	V gene	J gene	CDR3 protein	CDR3 DNA
once	-	TRBV12-3/TRBV12-4	TRBJ2-4	CASAGDLAKNIQYF	TGTGCCAGCGCCGGGGACCTAGCCAAAAACATTCAGTACTTC
few	-	TRBV27	TRBJ2-3	CAGSTGLDTQYF	TGTGCCGGCAGCACAGGCCTCGATACGCAGTATTTT
-	-	TRBV5-1	TRBJ2-7	CASSPGQGSYGQYF	TGCGCCAGCAGCCCGGGTCAGGGCTCCTACGGGCAGTACTTC
few	TRBD1	TRBV2	TRBJ2-5	CASSGDRGPYETQYF	TGTGCCAGCAGTGGGGACAGGGGGCCATATGAGACCCAGTACTTC
few	TRBD2	TRBV7-2	TRBJ2-1	CASSLGPSGTYNEQFF	TGTGCCAGCAGCTTAGGTCCTAGCGGAACCTACAATGAGCAGTTCTTC
-	TRBD1	TRBV9	TRBJ2-4	CASSVWTGGEQYF	TGTGCCAGCAGCGTCTGGACAGGTGGTGAGCAGTACTTC
-	-	TRBV5-1	TRBJ2-2	CASSRDTEGELFF	TGCGCCAGCAGTCGTGACACCGAGGGGGAGCTGTTTTTT
-	-	TRBV14	TRBJ1-1	CASSTGFNTEAFF	TGTGCCAGCAGTACAGGGTTCAACACTGAAGCTTTCTTT
-	-	TRBV29-1	TRBJ2-7	CCVGTAGSYEQYF	TGCTGCGTTGGGACAGCGGGGTCCTACGAGCAGTACTTC
-	-	TRBV2	TRBJ2-2	CASSLVAVGELFF	TGTGCCAGCAGTCTAGTAGCGGTCGGGGAGCTGTTTTTT
-	TRBD2	TRBV7-2	TRBJ2-1	CASSLSGLAGQNEQFF	TGTGCCAGCAGCTTAAGCGGCTTAGCGGGGCAAAATGAGCAGTTCTTC
few	-	TRBV20-1	TRBJ2-1	CSASTRYNEQFF	TGCAGTGCGAGCACTAGATACAATGAGCAGTTCTTC
many	-	TRBV20-1	TRBJ2-1	CSASGTREQFF	TGCAGTGCATCCGGGACACGGGAGCAGTTCTTC
-	-	TRBV3-1	TRBJ1-2	CASSPIVANYGYTF	TGTGCCAGCAGCCCTATTGTTGCTAACTATGGCTACACCTTC
few	-	TRBV27	TRBJ2-5	CASSLIGVRGAGETQYF	TGTGCCAGCAGCCTGATAGGCGTTCGGGGGGCCGGGGAGACCCAGTACTTC
few	TRBD2	TRBV2	TRBJ2-1	CASPSPSGGKNEQFF	TGTGCCAGCCCCAGCCCTAGCGGGGGTAAAAATGAGCAGTTCTTC
few	-	TRBV30	TRBJ2-7	CAWSVLFGGLSEQYF	TGTGCCTGGAGTGTACTCTTCGGGGGGCTGAGCGAGCAGTACTTC
many	-	TRBV24-1	TRBJ2-1	CATSAADGVGDDNEQFF	TGTGCCACCAGTGCCGCTGACGGGGTCGGCGATGACAATGAGCAGTTCTTC
-	-	TRBV12-5	TRBJ2-3	CASGPGVVTDTQYF	TGTGCTAGTGGTCCAGGGGTGGTGACAGATACGCAGTATTTT
few	-	TRBV9	TRBJ2-5	CASSVGGIPLSETQYF	TGTGCCAGCAGCGTAGGGGGGATACCCTTGTCAGAGACCCAGTACTTC
many	-	TRBV20-1	TRBJ2-6	CSAPQGTGANVLTF	TGCAGTGCTCCCCAGGGGACTGGGGCCAACGTCCTGACTTTC
many	-	TRBV9	TRBJ2-5	CASSVAGEETQYF	TGTGCCAGCAGCGTAGCGGGAGAAGAGACCCAGTACTTC
-	-	TRBV18	TRBJ2-7	CASSPGATGYEQYF	TGTGCCAGCTCACCGGGAGCTACTGGCTACGAGCAGTACTTC